Described below is a single T cell receptor beta chain sequence and its context. The antigen remains unidentified. This sample was taken from a study of cytomegalovirus exposure and HLA in healthy donors. Per the germline V gene, CDR1 is MGHRA and CDR2 is YSYEKL. The CDR3 is made up of 17 amino acids. J gave up 2 bases and V 4 bases, and 10 bases lay outside the gene matches. Study results and limitations: Segments of the TCR beta V type were, in most cases, productive about 90% or about 30% of the time in an earlier analysis. The investigators catalogued 164 TCR beta chains as cytomegalovirus-associated.

Vbeta (60) and Jbeta (13) primers were used in the PCR. TCRdb keeps only in-frame clones here, not all; method: immunoSEQ multiplex PCR. Counted here are about 130,000 clones, about 82% occurring once; the ten biggest clones make up 1% to 1.5%. Sequencing was carried out using PBMCs. The genes are TRBV4-1 and TRBJ2-1; 8 nucleotides match TRBD2. The sequence was obtained from a boy under 18 in good health and CMV-seronegative. The CDR3 nucleotides read TGCGCCAGCAGCCGCCCCGGGGGGGGACTAGCCTACAATGAGCAGTTCTTC. Translation: CASSRPGGGLAYNEQFF.